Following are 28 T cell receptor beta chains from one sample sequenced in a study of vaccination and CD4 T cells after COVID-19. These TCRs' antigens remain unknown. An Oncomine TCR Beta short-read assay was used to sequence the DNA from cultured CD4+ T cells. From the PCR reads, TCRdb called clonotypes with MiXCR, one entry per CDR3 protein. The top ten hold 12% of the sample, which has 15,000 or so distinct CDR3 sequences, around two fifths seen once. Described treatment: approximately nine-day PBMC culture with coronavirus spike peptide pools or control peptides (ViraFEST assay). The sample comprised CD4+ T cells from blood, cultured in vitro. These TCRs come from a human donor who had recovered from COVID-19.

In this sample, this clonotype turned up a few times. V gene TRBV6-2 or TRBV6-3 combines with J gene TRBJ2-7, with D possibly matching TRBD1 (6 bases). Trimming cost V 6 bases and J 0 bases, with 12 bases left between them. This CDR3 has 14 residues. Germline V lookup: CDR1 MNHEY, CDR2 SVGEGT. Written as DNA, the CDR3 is TGTGCCAGCAGCTGGACAGCAGGCTCCTACGAGCAGTACTTC. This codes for CASSWTAGSYEQYF.

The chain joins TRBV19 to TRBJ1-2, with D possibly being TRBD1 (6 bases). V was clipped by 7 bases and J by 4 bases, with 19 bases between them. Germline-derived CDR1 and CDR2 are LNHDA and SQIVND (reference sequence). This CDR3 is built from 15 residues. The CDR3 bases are TGTGCCAGTACCGTATCCAGGGGCTCGGGCTATGGCTACACCTTC. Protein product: CASTVSRGSGYGYTF.

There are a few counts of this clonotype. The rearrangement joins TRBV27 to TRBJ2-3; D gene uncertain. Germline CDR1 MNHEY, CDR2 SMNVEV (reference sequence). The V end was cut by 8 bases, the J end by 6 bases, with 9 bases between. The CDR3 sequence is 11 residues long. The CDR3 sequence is CASVNRDTQYF. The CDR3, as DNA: TGTGCCAGCGTCAATAGGGATACGCAGTATTTT.

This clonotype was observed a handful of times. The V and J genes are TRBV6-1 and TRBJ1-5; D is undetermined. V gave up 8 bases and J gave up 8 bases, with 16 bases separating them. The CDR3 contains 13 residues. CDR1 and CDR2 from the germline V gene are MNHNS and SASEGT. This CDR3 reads CASSYLEREPQHF. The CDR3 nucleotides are TGTGCCAGCTCGTACCTGGAACGGGAGCCCCAGCATTTT.

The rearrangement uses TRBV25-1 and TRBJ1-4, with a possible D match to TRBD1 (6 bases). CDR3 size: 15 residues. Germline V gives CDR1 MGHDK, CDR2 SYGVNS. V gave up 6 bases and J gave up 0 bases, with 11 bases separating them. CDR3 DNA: TGTGCCAGCAGGGGGGGGCCAGCAACTAATGAAAAACTGTTTTTT. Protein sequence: CASRGGPATNEKLFF.

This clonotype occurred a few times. CDR3 sequence reads: CASSLENIQYF. The CDR3 DNA reads TGTGCCAGCAGCTTAGAGAACATTCAGTACTTC. This rearrangement joins TRBV7-9 to TRBJ2-4; D is uncertain. CDR3 length equals 11 residues. Per the germline V gene, CDR1 is SEHNR and CDR2 is FQNEAQ (reference sequence). The germline V and J ends were trimmed by 1 base and 7 bases, with 2 bases remaining between them.

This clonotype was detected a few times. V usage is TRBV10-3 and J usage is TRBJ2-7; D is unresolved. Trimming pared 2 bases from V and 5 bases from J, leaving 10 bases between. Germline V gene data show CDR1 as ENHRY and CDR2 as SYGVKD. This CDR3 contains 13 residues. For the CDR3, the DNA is TGTGCCATCAGTGAGAATGGGGATAACGAGCAGTACTTC. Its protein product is CAISENGDNEQYF.

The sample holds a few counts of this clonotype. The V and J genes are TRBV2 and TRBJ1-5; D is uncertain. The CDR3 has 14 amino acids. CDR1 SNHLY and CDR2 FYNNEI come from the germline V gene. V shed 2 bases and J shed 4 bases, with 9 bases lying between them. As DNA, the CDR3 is TGTGCCAGCAGTGAATCATTTGGAAATCAGCCCCAGCATTTT. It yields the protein CASSESFGNQPQHF.

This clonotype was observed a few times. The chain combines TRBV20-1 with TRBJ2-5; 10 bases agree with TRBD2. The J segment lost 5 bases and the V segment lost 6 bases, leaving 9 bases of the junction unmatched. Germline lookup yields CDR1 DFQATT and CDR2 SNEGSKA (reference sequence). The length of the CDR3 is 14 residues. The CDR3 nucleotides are TGCAGTGCACCCTTAGCGGGAGGTGTCGAGACCCAGTACTTC. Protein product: CSAPLAGGVETQYF.

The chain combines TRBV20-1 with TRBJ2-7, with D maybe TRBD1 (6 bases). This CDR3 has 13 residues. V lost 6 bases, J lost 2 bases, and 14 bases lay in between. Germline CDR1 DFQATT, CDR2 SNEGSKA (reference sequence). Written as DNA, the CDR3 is TGCAGTGCAACTAACAGGGCGGCCTACGAGCAGTACTTC. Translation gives CSATNRAAYEQYF.

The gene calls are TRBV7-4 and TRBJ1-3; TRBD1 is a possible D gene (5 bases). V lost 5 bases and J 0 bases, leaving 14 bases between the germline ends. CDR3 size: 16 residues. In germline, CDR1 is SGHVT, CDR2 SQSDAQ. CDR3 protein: CASSPGGPYSGNTIYF. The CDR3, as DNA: TGTGCCAGCAGCCCCGGGGGACCGTACTCTGGAAACACCATATATTTT. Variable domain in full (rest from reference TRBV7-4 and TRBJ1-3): GAGVSQSPRYKVAKRGRDVALRCDSISGHVTLYWYRQTLGQGSEVLTYSQSDAQRDKSGRPSGRFSAERPERSVSTLKIQRTEQGDSAVYLCASSPGGPYSGNTIYFGEGSWLTVV.

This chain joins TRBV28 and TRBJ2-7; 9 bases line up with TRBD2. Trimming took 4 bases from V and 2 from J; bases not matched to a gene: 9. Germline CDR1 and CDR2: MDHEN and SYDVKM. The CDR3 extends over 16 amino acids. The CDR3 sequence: CASSSSLAGWTYEQYF. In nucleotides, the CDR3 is TGTGCCAGCAGTTCATCGCTAGCGGGATGGACCTACGAGCAGTACTTC.

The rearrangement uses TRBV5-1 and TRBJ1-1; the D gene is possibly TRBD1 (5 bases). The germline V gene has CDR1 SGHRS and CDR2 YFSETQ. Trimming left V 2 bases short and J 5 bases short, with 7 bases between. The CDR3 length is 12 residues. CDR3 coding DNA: TGCGCCAGCAGCTTCGGGGGAACTGAAGCTTTCTTT. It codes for CASSFGGTEAFF.

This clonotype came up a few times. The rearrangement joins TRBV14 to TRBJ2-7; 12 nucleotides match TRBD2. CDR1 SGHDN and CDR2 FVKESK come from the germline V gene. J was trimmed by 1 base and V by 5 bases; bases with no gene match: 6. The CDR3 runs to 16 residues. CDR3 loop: CASSSRLAGESYEQYF. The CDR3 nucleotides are TGTGCCAGCAGCTCAAGACTAGCGGGAGAGTCCTACGAGCAGTACTTC.

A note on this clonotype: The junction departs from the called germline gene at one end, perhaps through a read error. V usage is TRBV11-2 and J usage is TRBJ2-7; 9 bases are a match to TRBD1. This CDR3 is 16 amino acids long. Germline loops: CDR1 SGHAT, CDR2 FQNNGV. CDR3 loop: CASSIEGGTGSTEQYF. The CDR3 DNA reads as TGTGCCAGCAGCATAGAGGGGGGGACAGGGAGTACGGAGCAGTACTTC.

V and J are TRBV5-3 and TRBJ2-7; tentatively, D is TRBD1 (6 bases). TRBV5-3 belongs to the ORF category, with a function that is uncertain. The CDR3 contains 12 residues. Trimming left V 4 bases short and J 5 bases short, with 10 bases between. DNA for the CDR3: TGTGCCAGAAGCGCCAACAGGGACGAGCAGTACTTC. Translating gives CARSANRDEQYF.

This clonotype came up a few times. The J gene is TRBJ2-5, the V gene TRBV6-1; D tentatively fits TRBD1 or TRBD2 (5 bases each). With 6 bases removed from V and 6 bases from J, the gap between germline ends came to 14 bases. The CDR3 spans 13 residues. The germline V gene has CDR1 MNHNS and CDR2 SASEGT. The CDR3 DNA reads TGTGCCAGCAGGACCGAGGGGATGCAGACCCAGTACTTC. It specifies CASRTEGMQTQYF.

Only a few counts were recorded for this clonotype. CDR3 sequence: CASRDGQASVYGYTF. The CDR3 coding sequence is TGTGCCAGTCGGGATGGACAGGCGTCGGTTTATGGCTACACCTTC. The V gene is TRBV19, the J gene TRBJ1-2; 7 nucleotides line up with TRBD1. CDR1 is LNHDA and CDR2 is SQIVND in the germline V gene (reference sequence). The CDR3 sequence is 15 residues long. Germline trimming cut 8 bases from V and 5 bases from J; bases unmatched to any gene: 14.

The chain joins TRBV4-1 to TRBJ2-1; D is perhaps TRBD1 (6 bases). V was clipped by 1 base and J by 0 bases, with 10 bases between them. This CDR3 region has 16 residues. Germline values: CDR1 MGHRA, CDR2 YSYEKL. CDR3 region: CASSQVQGLSYNEQFF. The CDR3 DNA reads TGCGCCAGCAGCCAAGTACAGGGTCTCTCCTACAATGAGCAGTTCTTC.

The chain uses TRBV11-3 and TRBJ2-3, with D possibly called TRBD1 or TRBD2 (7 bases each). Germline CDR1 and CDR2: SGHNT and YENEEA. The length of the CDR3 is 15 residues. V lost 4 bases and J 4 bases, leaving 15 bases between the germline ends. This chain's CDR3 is CASSCPRGRADTQYF. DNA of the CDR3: TGTGCCAGCAGCTGCCCCAGGGGGAGGGCAGATACGCAGTATTTT.

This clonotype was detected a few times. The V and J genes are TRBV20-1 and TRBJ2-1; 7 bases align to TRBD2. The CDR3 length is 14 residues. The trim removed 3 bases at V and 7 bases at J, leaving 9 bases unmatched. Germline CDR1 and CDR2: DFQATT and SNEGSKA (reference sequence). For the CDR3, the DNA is TGCAGTGCTAGGGGGGGACTAACTGGGAATGAGCAGTTCTTC. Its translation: CSARGGLTGNEQFF.

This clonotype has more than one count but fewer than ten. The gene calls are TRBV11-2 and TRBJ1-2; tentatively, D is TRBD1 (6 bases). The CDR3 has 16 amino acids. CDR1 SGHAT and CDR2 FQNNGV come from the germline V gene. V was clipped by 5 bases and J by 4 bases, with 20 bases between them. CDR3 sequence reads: CASSPNGGPRGYGYTF. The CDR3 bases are TGTGCCAGCAGCCCCAATGGGGGGCCCCGGGGCTATGGCTACACCTTC. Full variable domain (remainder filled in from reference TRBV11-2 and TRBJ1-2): EAGVAQSPRYKIIEKRQSVAFWCNPISGHATLYWYQQILGQGPKLLIQFQNNGVVDDSQLPKDRFSAERLKGVDSTLKIQPAKLEDSAVYLCASSPNGGPRGYGYTFGSGTRLTVV.

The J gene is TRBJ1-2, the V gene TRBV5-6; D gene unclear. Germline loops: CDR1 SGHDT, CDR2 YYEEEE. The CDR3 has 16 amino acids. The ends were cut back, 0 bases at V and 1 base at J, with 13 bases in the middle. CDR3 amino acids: CASSLVPGVFNYGYTF. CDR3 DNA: TGTGCCAGCAGCTTGGTACCCGGGGTATTTAACTATGGCTACACCTTC.

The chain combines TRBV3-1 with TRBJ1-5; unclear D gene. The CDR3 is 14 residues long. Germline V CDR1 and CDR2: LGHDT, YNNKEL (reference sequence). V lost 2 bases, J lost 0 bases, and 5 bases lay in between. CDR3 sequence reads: CASSQQVSNQPQHF. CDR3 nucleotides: TGTGCCAGCAGCCAACAGGTTAGCAATCAGCCCCAGCATTTT.

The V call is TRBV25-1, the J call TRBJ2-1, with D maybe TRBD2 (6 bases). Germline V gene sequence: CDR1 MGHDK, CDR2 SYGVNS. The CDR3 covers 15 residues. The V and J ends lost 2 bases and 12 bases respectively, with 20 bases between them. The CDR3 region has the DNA TGTGCCAGCAGTGAAAATCCCGGGACTGGGACTGGGCAGTTCTTC. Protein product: CASSENPGTGTGQFF.

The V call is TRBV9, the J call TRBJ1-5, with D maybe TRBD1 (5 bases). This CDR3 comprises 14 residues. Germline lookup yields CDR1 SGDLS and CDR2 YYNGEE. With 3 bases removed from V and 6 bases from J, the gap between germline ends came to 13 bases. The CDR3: CASSASGSGQPQHF. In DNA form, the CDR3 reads TGTGCCAGCAGCGCCTCAGGGTCGGGTCAGCCCCAGCATTTT.

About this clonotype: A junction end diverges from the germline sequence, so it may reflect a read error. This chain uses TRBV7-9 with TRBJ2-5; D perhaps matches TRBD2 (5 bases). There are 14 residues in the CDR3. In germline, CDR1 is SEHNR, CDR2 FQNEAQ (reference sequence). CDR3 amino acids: CASSLWTAQETQYF. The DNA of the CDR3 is TGCGCCAGCAGCCTCTGGACTGCCCAAGAGACCCAGTACTTC.

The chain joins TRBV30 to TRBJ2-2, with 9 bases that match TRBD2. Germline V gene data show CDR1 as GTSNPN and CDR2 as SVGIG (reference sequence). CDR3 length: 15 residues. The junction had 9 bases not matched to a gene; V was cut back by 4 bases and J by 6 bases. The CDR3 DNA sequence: TGTGCCTGGAAGAGGGCGGGAGGGGGCTCCGGGGAGCTGTTTTTT. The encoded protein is CAWKRAGGGSGELFF.